The clone carrying this T cell receptor (beta chain) was seen a few times. The antigen is undetermined. The data derive from a study of T-cell reconstitution after alpha-beta-depleted transplantation in children. Trimming removed 1 base from V and 1 base from J, with 13 bases in between. Germline lookup yields CDR1 MGHDK and CDR2 SYGVNS. The CDR3 covers 16 residues. Preparation of the TCRbeta library was carried out with unique molecular identifiers. A single record per CDR3 protein comes from TCRdb applying MiXCR to the PCR reads. Among 90,000 to 100,000 distinct CDR3 sequences listed, about a quarter were seen once. Overall study findings and caveats: Surviving recipient T cells and thymic progenitors underlay high day-60 TCRbeta diversity in some patients. Counts and diversity of T cells one year after transplant came mostly from newly produced T cells.

The TCR sequence derives from a boy aged 2 to 9 with acute lymphoblastic leukemia, due to receive a stem cell transplant. This rearrangement joins TRBV25-1 to TRBJ1-1; tentatively, D is TRBD1 (6 bases). The sequences come from PBMCs, collected before TCRalphabeta/CD19-depleted stem cell transplant. CDR3 in DNA: TGTGCCAGCAGTGAATTTCTCGGGACACAGAACACTGAAGCTTTCTTT. Translating it yields CASSEFLGTQNTEAFF.